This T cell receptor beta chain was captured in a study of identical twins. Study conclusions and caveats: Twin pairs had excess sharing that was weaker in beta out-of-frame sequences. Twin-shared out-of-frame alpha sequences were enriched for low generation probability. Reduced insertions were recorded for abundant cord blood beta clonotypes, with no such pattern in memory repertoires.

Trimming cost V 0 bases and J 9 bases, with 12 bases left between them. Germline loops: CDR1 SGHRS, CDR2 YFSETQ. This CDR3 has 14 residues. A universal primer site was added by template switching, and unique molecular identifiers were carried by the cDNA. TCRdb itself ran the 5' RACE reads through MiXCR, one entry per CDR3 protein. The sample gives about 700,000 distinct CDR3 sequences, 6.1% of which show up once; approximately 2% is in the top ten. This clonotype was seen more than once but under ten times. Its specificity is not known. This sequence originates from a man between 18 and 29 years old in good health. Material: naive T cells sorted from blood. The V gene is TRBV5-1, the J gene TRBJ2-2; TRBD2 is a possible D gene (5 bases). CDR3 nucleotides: TGCGCCAGCAGCTTGGTTGAGGGCCTTCGGGAGCTGTTTTTT. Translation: CASSLVEGLRELFF.